The T cell receptor (beta chain) described here comes from a study of shared clonotypes between healthy human individuals. Study findings and constraints: A handful of donors held around 5% of naive CD4 clonotypes in common. The low donor count limited represented genetic and exposure-history diversity. Naive subsets generally exceeded memory subsets in estimated richness.

Points on this clone: Its antigen is currently unknown.

CD45RO-negative cells were positively selected for CCR7, leaving out terminally differentiated effector memory CD45RA+ cells. The donor cohort consisted entirely of Caucasian adults residing in Nashville, Tennessee. Sequencing was performed with immunoSEQ multiplex PCR; in TCRdb, only in-frame clones are kept and a portion is missing. The sample includes millions of clones, 85% to 95% seen only once; the top ten take about 1.1%. Looked up from germline, CDR1 is LGHNA and CDR2 is YSLEER. Trimming removed 0 bases from V and 5 bases from J, with 12 bases in between. The CDR3 runs 15 residues. Material: naive CD8+ T cells sorted from blood. V usage is TRBV4-3 and J usage is TRBJ2-3; D not resolved. The source of this sequence is a man between 18 and 35 years old in good health. Written as DNA, the CDR3 is TGCGCCAGCAGCCAAGAGGCCCGAACGCGAGATACGCAGTATTTT. Protein sequence: CASSQEARTRDTQYF.